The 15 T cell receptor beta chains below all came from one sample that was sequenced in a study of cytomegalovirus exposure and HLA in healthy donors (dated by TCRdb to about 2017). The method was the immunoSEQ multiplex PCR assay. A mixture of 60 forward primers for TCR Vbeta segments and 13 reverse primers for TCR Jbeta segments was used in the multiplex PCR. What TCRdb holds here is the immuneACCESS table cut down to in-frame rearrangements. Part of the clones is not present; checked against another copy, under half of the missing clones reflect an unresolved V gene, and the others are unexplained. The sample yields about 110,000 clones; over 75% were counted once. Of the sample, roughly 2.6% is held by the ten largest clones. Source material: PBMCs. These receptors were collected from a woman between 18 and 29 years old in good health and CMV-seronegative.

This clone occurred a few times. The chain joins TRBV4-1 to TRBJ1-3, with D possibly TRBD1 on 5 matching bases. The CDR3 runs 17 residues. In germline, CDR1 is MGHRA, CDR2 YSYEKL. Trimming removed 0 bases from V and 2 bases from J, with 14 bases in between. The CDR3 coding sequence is TGCGCCAGCAGCCAAGAGAGTTCAGGGTACACTGGAAACACCATATATTTT. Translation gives CASSQESSGYTGNTIYF.

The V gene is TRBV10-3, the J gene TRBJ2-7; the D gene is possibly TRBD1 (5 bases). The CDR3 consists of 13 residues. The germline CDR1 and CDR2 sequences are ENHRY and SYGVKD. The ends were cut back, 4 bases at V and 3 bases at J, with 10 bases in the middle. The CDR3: CAISADSFYEQYV. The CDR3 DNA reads TGTGCCATCAGTGCTGACAGCTTCTACGAGCAGTACGTC.

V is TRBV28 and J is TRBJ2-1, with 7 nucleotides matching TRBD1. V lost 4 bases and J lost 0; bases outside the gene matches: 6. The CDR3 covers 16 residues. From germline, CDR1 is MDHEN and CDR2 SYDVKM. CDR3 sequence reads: CASSSGQAGSYNEQFF. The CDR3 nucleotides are TGTGCCAGCAGTTCCGGACAGGCGGGCTCCTACAATGAGCAGTTCTTC.

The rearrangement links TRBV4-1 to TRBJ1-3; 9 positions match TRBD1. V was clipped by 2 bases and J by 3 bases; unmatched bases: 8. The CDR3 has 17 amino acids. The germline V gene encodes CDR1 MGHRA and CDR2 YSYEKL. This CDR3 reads CASSQRPGQGGGNTIYF. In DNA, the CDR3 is TGCGCCAGCAGCCAAAGACCGGGACAGGGAGGTGGAAACACCATATATTTT.

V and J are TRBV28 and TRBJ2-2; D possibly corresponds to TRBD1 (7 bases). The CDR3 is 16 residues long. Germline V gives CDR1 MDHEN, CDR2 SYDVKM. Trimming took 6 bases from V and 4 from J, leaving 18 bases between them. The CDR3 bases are TGTGCCAGCAGACCCAGGGGGGACAGCGCCACCGGGGAGCTGTTTTTT. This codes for CASRPRGDSATGELFF.

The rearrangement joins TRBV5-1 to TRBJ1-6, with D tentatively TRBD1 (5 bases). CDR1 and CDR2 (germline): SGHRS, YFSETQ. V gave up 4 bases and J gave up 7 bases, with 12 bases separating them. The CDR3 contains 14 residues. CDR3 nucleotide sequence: TGCGCCAGCAGCGGTCAGGGTCTGAATTCACCCCTCCACTTT. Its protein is CASSGQGLNSPLHF.

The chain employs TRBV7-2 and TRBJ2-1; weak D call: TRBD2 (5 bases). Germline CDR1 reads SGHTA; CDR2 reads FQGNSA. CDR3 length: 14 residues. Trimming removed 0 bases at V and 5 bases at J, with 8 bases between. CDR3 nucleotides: TGTGCCAGCAGCTTAGCAGGACTCCACAATGAGCAGTTCTTC. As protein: CASSLAGLHNEQFF.

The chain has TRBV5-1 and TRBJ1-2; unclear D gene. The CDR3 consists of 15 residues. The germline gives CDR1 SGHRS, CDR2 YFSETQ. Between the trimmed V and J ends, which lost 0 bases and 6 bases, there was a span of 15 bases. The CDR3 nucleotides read TGCGCCAGCAGCTTGGGTTGGGGAGCCGCAGATGGCTACACCTTC. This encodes CASSLGWGAADGYTF.

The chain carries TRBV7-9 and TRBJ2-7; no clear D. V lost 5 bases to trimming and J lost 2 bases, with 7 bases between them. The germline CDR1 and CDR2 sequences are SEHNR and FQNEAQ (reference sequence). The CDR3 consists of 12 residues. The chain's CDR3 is CASSQSPYEQYF. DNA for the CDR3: TGTGCCAGCAGCCAAAGCCCCTACGAGCAGTACTTC.

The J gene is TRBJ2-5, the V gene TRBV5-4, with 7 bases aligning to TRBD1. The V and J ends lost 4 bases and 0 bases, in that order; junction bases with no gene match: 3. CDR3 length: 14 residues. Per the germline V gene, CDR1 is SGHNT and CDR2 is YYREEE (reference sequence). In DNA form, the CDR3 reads TGTGCCAGCAGCATCAGGGGGTACCAAGAGACCCAGTACTTC. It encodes CASSIRGYQETQYF.

CDR3 in DNA: TGCGCCAGCAGCTTGGAGGGACAGGCGCTCAATGAGCAGTTCTTC. Its translation is CASSLEGQALNEQFF. The chain joins TRBV5-1 to TRBJ2-1; TRBD1 aligns across 8 bases. Looked up from germline, CDR1 is SGHRS and CDR2 is YFSETQ. The junction had 5 bases not matched to a gene; V was cut back by 0 bases and J by 6 bases. The CDR3 runs to 15 residues. The variable domain in full, with the rest retrieved from reference TRBV5-1 and TRBJ2-1, is KAGVTQTPRYLIKTRGQQVTLSCSPISGHRSVSWYQQTPGQGLQFLFEYFSETQRNKGNFPGRFSGRQFSNSRSEMNVSTLELGDSALYLCASSLEGQALNEQFFGPGTRLTVL.

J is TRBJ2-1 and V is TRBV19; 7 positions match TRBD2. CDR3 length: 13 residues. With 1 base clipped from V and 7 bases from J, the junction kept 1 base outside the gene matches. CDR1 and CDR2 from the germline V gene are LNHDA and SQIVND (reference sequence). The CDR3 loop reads CASSIGGGNEQFF. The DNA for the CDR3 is TGTGCCAGTAGTATAGGGGGGGGAAATGAGCAGTTCTTC.

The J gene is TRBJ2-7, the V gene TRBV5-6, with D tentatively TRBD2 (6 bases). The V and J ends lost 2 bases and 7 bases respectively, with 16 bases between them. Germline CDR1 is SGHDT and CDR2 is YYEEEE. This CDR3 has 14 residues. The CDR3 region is CASSFGGAGREQYF. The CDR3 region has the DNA TGTGCCAGCAGCTTTGGGGGTGCCGGGAGAGAGCAGTACTTC.

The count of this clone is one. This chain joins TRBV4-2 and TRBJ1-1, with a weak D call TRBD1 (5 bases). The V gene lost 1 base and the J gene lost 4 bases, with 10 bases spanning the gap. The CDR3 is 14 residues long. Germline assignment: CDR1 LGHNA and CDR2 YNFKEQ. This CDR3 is CASSQVGGGTEAFF. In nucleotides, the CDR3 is TGTGCCAGCAGCCAAGTCGGGGGGGGCACTGAAGCTTTCTTT.

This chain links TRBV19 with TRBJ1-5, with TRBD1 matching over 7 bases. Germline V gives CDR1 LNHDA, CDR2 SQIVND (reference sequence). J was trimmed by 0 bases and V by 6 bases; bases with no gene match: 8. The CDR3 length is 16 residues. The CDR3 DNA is TGTGCCAGTAGCCGGGACAGTCATTATAGCAATCAGCCCCAGCATTTT. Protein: CASSRDSHYSNQPQHF.